The 28 T cell receptor beta chains below all came from one sample that was sequenced in a study of blood T cell repertoires in COVID-19. Using immunoSEQ multiplex PCR, the repertoire was profiled, and TCRdb retains in-frame clones only, with some absent. The sample lists approximately 170,000 clones, about 85% seen once, with roughly 8% in the top ten. Sequenced sample: PBMCs or T cells enriched from blood (not recorded which). The receptors come from a woman in her forties or fifties who had recovered from COVID-19.

The rearrangement joins TRBV7-2 to TRBJ2-1; D may be TRBD2 (6 bases). CDR3 length: 14 residues. Per the germline V gene, CDR1 is SGHTA and CDR2 is FQGNSA. Trimming took off 5 bases at V and 4 bases at J, with 12 bases between the two ends. CDR3 bases: TGTGCCAGCAGCGGGGGACTCTTTTACAATGAGCAGTTCTTC. Translating gives CASSGGLFYNEQFF.

V gene TRBV28 combines with J gene TRBJ2-5; possibly TRBD2 for D (5 bases). The CDR3 runs to 10 residues. The germline CDR1 and CDR2 sequences are MDHEN and SYDVKM. V lost 8 bases to trimming and J lost 4 bases, with 5 bases between them. CDR3 loop: CASGRETQYF. CDR3 sequence (DNA): TGTGCCAGCGGGAGAGAGACCCAGTACTTC. Full variable domain (rest looked up from reference TRBV28 and TRBJ2-5): DVKVTQSSRYLVKRTGEKVFLECVQDMDHENMFWYRQDPGLGLRLIYFSYDVKMKEKGDIPEGYSVSREKKERFSLILESASTNQTSMYLCASGRETQYFGPGTRLLVL.

The table lists this clone with many counts. The chain joins TRBV14 to TRBJ1-6; unclear D gene. This CDR3 has 17 amino acids. The germline V and J ends were trimmed by 1 base and 0 bases, with 10 bases remaining between them. Germline V gene data show CDR1 as SGHDN and CDR2 as FVKESK. CDR3 residues: CASSQGRWSSYNSPLHF. The CDR3 DNA reads as TGTGCCAGCAGCCAAGGACGGTGGAGCTCCTATAATTCACCCCTCCACTTT.

As to this clone: At one boundary the junction diverges from the germline segment, which might be a read error. The chain uses TRBV7-7 and TRBJ2-7; TRBD2 might be the D (5 bases). Germline CDR1 SSHAT, CDR2 FNYEAQ (reference sequence). The CDR3 has 14 residues. CDR3 region: CASSLGLGAYEQYF. Written as DNA, the CDR3 is TGTGCTAGCAGCTTAGGTCTCGGGGCCTACGAGCAGTACTTC.

This clone came up once. The chain combines TRBV4-2 with TRBJ1-6, with TRBD1 as a possible D gene (5 bases). Per germline, CDR1 LGHNA and CDR2 YNFKEQ. The CDR3 loop spans 14 amino acids. V dropped 5 bases and J dropped 10 bases, with 15 bases sitting between them. The CDR3 protein is CASSSSGLGSPLHF. DNA for the CDR3: TGTGCCAGCAGCTCCTCAGGGCTGGGGTCACCCCTCCACTTT.

The chain combines TRBV7-2 with TRBJ1-3, with a weak D call TRBD1 (6 bases). The CDR3 totals 15 residues. Germline CDR1 and CDR2: SGHTA and FQGNSA. Trimming stripped 1 base from V and 5 bases from J, with 12 bases between. The CDR3 loop is CASSLGGGARNTIYF. The CDR3 DNA sequence: TGTGCCAGCAGCTTAGGGGGGGGCGCGAGAAACACCATATATTTT. Looking up the rest from reference TRBV7-2 and TRBJ1-3 gives the full variable domain: GAGVSQSPSNKVTEKGKDVELRCDPISGHTALYWYRQSLGQGLEFLIYFQGNSAPDKSGLPSDRFSAERTGGSVSTLTIQRTQQEDSAVYLCASSLGGGARNTIYFGEGSWLTVV.

This rearrangement joins TRBV6-6 to TRBJ2-7; D may be TRBD1 (5 bases). The CDR3 extends over 13 amino acids. Germline CDR1 is MNHNY and CDR2 is SVGAGI (reference sequence). The V end was cut by 7 bases, the J end by 3 bases, with 13 bases between. The DNA for the CDR3 is TGTGCCAGCAATAGAGACAGCCTCTACGAGCAGTACTTC. It specifies CASNRDSLYEQYF.

The chain combines TRBV7-9 with TRBJ1-1; 8 bases are a match to TRBD1. Germline V gene lookup returns CDR1 SEHNR and CDR2 FQNEAQ (reference sequence). The CDR3 spans 13 residues. V gave up 5 bases and J gave up 4 bases; unmatched junction bases: 3. CDR3: CASSIQGGTEAFF. The DNA of the CDR3 is TGTGCCAGCAGCATACAGGGGGGCACTGAAGCTTTCTTT.

Only one count was recorded for this clone. The rearrangement uses TRBV10-3 and TRBJ2-2, with 10 bases that match TRBD1. The V gene end was trimmed by 8 bases and the J gene end by 5 bases; junction bases not matched to a gene: 8. Germline loops: CDR1 ENHRY, CDR2 SYGVKD. The CDR3 is 15 amino acids. The CDR3 here is CAIGTGTGETGELFF. The DNA of the CDR3 is TGTGCCATCGGAACCGGGACAGGGGAGACCGGGGAGCTGTTTTTT.

This clone was detected a few times. The rearrangement links TRBV19 to TRBJ1-3; TRBD1 might be the D (6 bases). The germline CDR1 and CDR2 sequences are LNHDA and SQIVND (reference sequence). Trimming took 4 bases from V and 4 from J, leaving 14 bases between them. This CDR3 comprises 15 residues. The CDR3 sequence: CASSRRQGTGNTIYF. The CDR3 DNA follows: TGTGCCAGTAGTAGACGTCAGGGGACAGGAAACACCATATATTTT.

The chain uses TRBV9 and TRBJ1-1; the D gene is possibly TRBD1 (6 bases). The CDR3 has 16 residues. V was clipped by 0 bases and J by 10 bases, with 22 bases between them. CDR1 is SGDLS, CDR2 YYNGEE, per germline. The CDR3 sequence: CASSVARKDIGGLAFF. CDR3 sequence (DNA): TGTGCCAGCAGCGTAGCTCGGAAGGACATAGGGGGTCTAGCTTTCTTT.

The chain combines TRBV7-9 with TRBJ2-1; 12 bases fit TRBD1. CDR1 is SEHNR, CDR2 FQNEAQ, per germline (reference sequence). Trimming removed 3 bases from V and 8 bases from J; junction bases left unmatched: 5. This CDR3 is 15 amino acids long. The CDR3 DNA reads TGTGCCAGCAGCTTTTGGGACAGGGGGCTCGATGAGCAGTTCTTC. This sequence encodes CASSFWDRGLDEQFF.

This clone occurred a few times. This chain uses TRBV27 with TRBJ1-2; no reliable D call. CDR1 and CDR2 (germline): MNHEY, SMNVEV (reference sequence). Deletions cut 0 bases from V and 8 bases from J, with 13 bases between. The CDR3 covers 14 residues. Here the CDR3 reads CASSLSAGPGGYTF. CDR3 nucleotide sequence: TGTGCCAGCAGTTTATCCGCGGGTCCTGGAGGCTACACCTTC.

The J gene is TRBJ1-2, the V gene TRBV4-1; D gene unclear. The CDR3 extends over 12 amino acids. The germline CDR1 and CDR2 sequences are MGHRA and YSYEKL. V lost 3 bases and J lost 2, with 4 bases in between. CDR3 DNA sequence: TGCGCCAGCAGCCAGGCCAACTATGGCTACACCTTC. Its protein is CASSQANYGYTF.

The gene calls are TRBV29-1 and TRBJ2-5; 7 nucleotides agree with TRBD1. The germline gives CDR1 SQVTM, CDR2 ANQGSEA. This CDR3 comprises 13 residues. J was trimmed by 5 bases and V by 7 bases; bases with no gene match: 10. CDR3 coding DNA: TGCAGCGCTAGGTTAGGGGGCGGGGAGACCCAGTACTTC. Translated: CSARLGGGETQYF.

This clone was seen a few times. This chain connects TRBV27 to TRBJ2-7; 9 bases fit TRBD1. With 6 bases clipped from V and 3 bases from J, the junction kept 6 bases outside the gene matches. This CDR3 comprises 14 residues. Germline V lookup: CDR1 MNHEY, CDR2 SMNVEV (reference sequence). CDR3 DNA: TGTGCCAGCAGATCACAGGGGGCAGGCTACGAGCAGTACTTC. Its translation is CASRSQGAGYEQYF.

The V call is TRBV6-5, the J call TRBJ1-1, with a possible D match to TRBD1 (6 bases). Trimming pared 6 bases from V and 0 bases from J, leaving 11 bases between. The CDR3 loop spans 14 amino acids. Germline values: CDR1 MNHEY, CDR2 SVGAGI. CDR3 amino acids: CASRPGQLNTEAFF. The CDR3 nucleotides are TGTGCCAGCAGGCCGGGACAATTGAACACTGAAGCTTTCTTT.

This clone was seen a single time. The V call is TRBV5-4, the J call TRBJ1-6, with TRBD1 matching 9 bases. The CDR3 covers 15 residues. The V gene end was trimmed by 4 bases and the J gene end by 9 bases; junction bases not matched to a gene: 8. Per the germline V gene, CDR1 is SGHNT and CDR2 is YYREEE (reference sequence). The CDR3 nucleotides read TGTGCCAGCAGCCCCGAGGGGACAGGGACTTCACCCCTCCACTTT. Translating gives CASSPEGTGTSPLHF.

This rearrangement joins TRBV11-3 to TRBJ2-7; 7 bases map to TRBD2. Germline V gene data show CDR1 as SGHNT and CDR2 as YENEEA. This CDR3 has 16 amino acids. J gave up 0 bases and V 1 base, and 6 bases lay outside the gene matches. The CDR3 DNA is TGTGCCAGCAGCTTAGGGGCTAGCGGTAGCTCCTACGAGCAGTACTTC. Protein product: CASSLGASGSSYEQYF.

This chain links TRBV19 with TRBJ2-3; the D gene is possibly TRBD2 (7 bases). The CDR3 consists of 18 residues. CDR1 is LNHDA and CDR2 is SQIVND in the germline V gene (reference sequence). With 5 bases removed from V and 6 bases from J, the gap between germline ends came to 27 bases. Here the CDR3 reads CASSSNREREAGEDTQYF. The CDR3 DNA sequence: TGTGCCAGTAGTTCCAACAGGGAACGGGAGGCGGGGGAGGATACGCAGTATTTT.

The chain employs TRBV19 and TRBJ2-3; 8 nucleotides match TRBD2. The V and J ends lost 6 bases and 3 bases, in that order; junction bases with no gene match: 2. Germline V lookup: CDR1 LNHDA, CDR2 SQIVND (reference sequence). The CDR3 extends over 13 amino acids. The CDR3 nucleotides read TGTGCCAGTAGGCCGGGGGGGACAGATACGCAGTATTTT. It codes for CASRPGGTDTQYF. Complete variable domain (other parts from reference TRBV19 and TRBJ2-3): DGGITQSPKYLFRKEGQNVTLSCEQNLNHDAMYWYRQDPGQGLRLIYYSQIVNDFQKGDIAEGYSVSREKKESFPLTVTSAQKNPTAFYLCASRPGGTDTQYFGPGTRLTVL.

The rearrangement uses TRBV3-1 (or the pseudogene TRBV3-2) and TRBJ1-4; possible D gene TRBD1, 6 bases. CDR3 length: 16 amino acids. Germline CDR1 and CDR2: LGHDT and YNNKEL (reference sequence). Trimming removed 0 bases at V and 8 bases at J, with 16 bases between. CDR3 sequence (DNA): TGTGCCAGCAGCCAAGAGGGCAGGGGTTGGTACGAAAAACTGTTTTTT. As protein: CASSQEGRGWYEKLFF.

Written as DNA, the CDR3 is TGCGCCAGCAGCCCCAGGGGACACAATGAAGCTTTCTTT. Its translation: CASSPRGHNEAFF. The V call is TRBV5-1, the J call TRBJ1-1; D is possibly TRBD1 (6 bases). The CDR3 totals 13 residues. Germline CDR1 and CDR2: SGHRS and YFSETQ. V dropped 4 bases and J dropped 7 bases, with 14 bases sitting between them.

The chain combines TRBV6-1 with TRBJ1-2, with D uncertain. CDR3 length: 14 amino acids. With 2 bases removed from V and 0 bases from J, the gap between germline ends came to 7 bases. Per germline, CDR1 MNHNS and CDR2 SASEGT. The DNA for the CDR3 is TGTGCCAGCAGTGAACAAAACACTAACTATGGCTACACCTTC. This sequence encodes CASSEQNTNYGYTF.

This chain links TRBV5-6 with TRBJ2-5; D gene uncertain. V was pared by 2 bases and J by 3 bases, with 20 bases between. The CDR3 loop spans 17 amino acids. Looked up from germline, CDR1 is SGHDT and CDR2 is YYEEEE. This CDR3 is CASSFLSTQTEKETQYF. CDR3 sequence (DNA): TGTGCCAGCAGCTTTTTGTCTACCCAAACAGAGAAAGAGACCCAGTACTTC.

The gene calls are TRBV5-6 and TRBJ2-7; the D is unclear. V was pared by 4 bases and J by 1 base, with 15 bases between. Germline values: CDR1 SGHDT, CDR2 YYEEEE. This CDR3 region has 15 residues. The CDR3 DNA reads as TGTGCCAGCAGCCACGCTGGAGTCAAGTCCTACGAGCAGTACTTC. This sequence encodes CASSHAGVKSYEQYF. Based on the CDR3 plus reference TRBV5-6 and TRBJ2-7, the full variable domain is DAGVTQSPTHLIKTRGQQVTLRCSPKSGHDTVSWYQQALGQGPQFIFQYYEEEERQRGNFPDRFSGHQFPNYSSELNVNALLLGDSALYLCASSHAGVKSYEQYFGPGTRLTVT.

V is TRBV28 and J is TRBJ1-6; TRBD1 agrees at 7 bases. There are 14 residues in the CDR3. The V segment lost 3 bases and the J segment 10 bases; nucleotides outside the gene matches: 6. Germline CDR1 and CDR2: MDHEN and SYDVKM. CDR3 region: CASSFRGGRSPLHF. CDR3 nucleotides: TGTGCCAGCAGTTTTAGAGGGGGCAGGTCACCCCTCCACTTT.

This chain links TRBV5-1 with TRBJ2-7; D perhaps matches TRBD1 (6 bases). CDR1 and CDR2 from the germline V gene are SGHRS and YFSETQ. The V and J ends lost 3 bases and 2 bases respectively, with 18 bases between them. This CDR3 is built from 16 residues. The CDR3 reads CASSSPERGSTYEQYF. The CDR3 DNA reads as TGCGCCAGCAGCTCCCCCGAGAGGGGGAGCACCTACGAGCAGTACTTC.